This TCR beta chain was observed in a study of blood T cell repertoires in COVID-19. In the authors' workflow: Estimated nucleated cell counts came from reference gene primer amplification. This table comes from immunoSEQ multiplex PCR, and its TCRdb copy is limited to in-frame clones, with some not included. Clone size and the V and J calls come from that table; the DNA yielded D and trimming. Of fewer than 250,000 clones in the sample, roughly 82% are singletons; the top ten hold roughly 2%. Participants, roughly 18 to 90 years old, spanned 24 US areas. Assignments of participants to cohorts depended upon their own reported clinical history. Before being deemed recovered, Cohort 3 donors had two negative PCRs, clearance, or symptom resolution. V was shortened by 2 bases and J by 6 bases, with 10 bases between the two germline ends. Germline V lookup: CDR1 SGHVS, CDR2 FNYEAQ. The CDR3 loop spans 13 amino acids.

Sequenced input: PBMCs or T cells enriched from blood (not recorded which). This chain joins TRBV7-6 and TRBJ1-2; no reliable D call. The sequence derives from a woman in her 50s who had recovered from COVID-19. Written as DNA, the CDR3 is TGTGCCAGCAGCTTAATGGGAGCTCATGGCTACACCTTC. The encoded protein is CASSLMGAHGYTF. The entire variable domain, with the rest obtained from reference TRBV7-6 and TRBJ1-2, is as follows: GAGVSQSPRYKVTKRGQDVALRCDPISGHVSLYWYRQALGQGPEFLTYFNYEAQQDKSGLPNDRFSAERPEGSISTLTIQRTEQRDSAMYRCASSLMGAHGYTFGSGTRLTVV.